The rows below give T cell receptor beta chains drawn from one sample of a study of shared clonotypes between healthy human individuals. Only in-frame clones appear in the TCRdb table, and some are missing; sequencing was by immunoSEQ multiplex PCR. The data contain under 2.5 million clones, less than 95% of them singletons. The sample taken for sequencing was naive CD4+ T cells from PBMCs. The receptors were sampled from a man aged 18 to 30 in good health. Some clones in this sample may be carry-over from other donors' samples. Both conserved end residues are part of each CDR3. Fields, in order: CDR3 DNA, CDR3 protein, clone size, D gene, J gene, V gene. D genes are given only for firm matches. Only part of the rows carry a size: once, few, many, or a class if the clone is expanded.

CDR3nt: TGTGCCAGCAGCTTGGGCCGGGTAGAGACCCAGTACTTC
CDR3aa: CASSLGRVETQYF
abundance: .
d_gene: .
j_gene: TRBJ2-5
v_gene: TRBV7-2

CDR3nt: TGTGCCAGCAGTTTAACGGGAGCCAACAATGAGCAGTTCTTC
CDR3aa: CASSLTGANNEQFF
abundance: .
d_gene: .
j_gene: TRBJ2-1
v_gene: TRBV27

CDR3nt: TGTGCCAGCAGCTCTGTGAGGGTGGATACGCAGTATTTT
CDR3aa: CASSSVRVDTQYF
abundance: .
d_gene: .
j_gene: TRBJ2-3
v_gene: TRBV5-6

CDR3nt: TGTGCCAGCAGTTCAAGACAGGTCCTTTACGAGCAGTACTTC
CDR3aa: CASSSRQVLYEQYF
abundance: once
d_gene: .
j_gene: TRBJ2-7
v_gene: TRBV6-5

CDR3nt: TGTGCCAGCAAATGGTTAGACGTCGGGGCCAGCTATGGCTACACCTTC
CDR3aa: CASKWLDVGASYGYTF
abundance: .
d_gene: .
j_gene: TRBJ1-2
v_gene: TRBV28

CDR3nt: TGTGCCAGCAGTGAAGCGCACGGTTATAGCAATCAGCCCCAGCATTTT
CDR3aa: CASSEAHGYSNQPQHF
abundance: .
d_gene: .
j_gene: TRBJ1-5
v_gene: TRBV6-1

CDR3nt: TGTGCCAGTAGTATAGGAGTCCAGGGTTCTGGTGAAAAACTGTTTTTT
CDR3aa: CASSIGVQGSGEKLFF
abundance: .
d_gene: .
j_gene: TRBJ1-4
v_gene: TRBV19

CDR3nt: TGCGCCAGCAGCACGGGACTAGACAACACCGGGGAGCTGTTTTTT
CDR3aa: CASSTGLDNTGELFF
abundance: .
d_gene: TRBD2
j_gene: TRBJ2-2
v_gene: TRBV5-1

CDR3nt: TGTGCCAGCAGCTTAGTGCAGGGAGGAGAGACCCAGTACTTC
CDR3aa: CASSLVQGGETQYF
abundance: once
d_gene: .
j_gene: TRBJ2-5
v_gene: TRBV7-2

CDR3nt: TGTGCCAGCAGTGGACAGGGGGCCTTCGCCGGGGAGCTGTTTTTT
CDR3aa: CASSGQGAFAGELFF
abundance: .
d_gene: TRBD1
j_gene: TRBJ2-2
v_gene: TRBV6-5

CDR3nt: TGTGCCAGCAGCCATACCGGACAGGGCCGGGATTCACCCCTCCACTTT
CDR3aa: CASSHTGQGRDSPLHF
abundance: .
d_gene: TRBD1
j_gene: TRBJ1-6
v_gene: TRBV5-6

CDR3nt: TGTGCCAGCTCACCTGACGGGGGACGGAGGTTCTTT
CDR3aa: CASSPDGGRRFF
abundance: few
d_gene: .
j_gene: TRBJ1-1
v_gene: TRBV18

CDR3nt: TGTGCCACCGCTAAACAGGGGGCTTCTGAAGCTTTCTTT
CDR3aa: CATAKQGASEAFF
abundance: .
d_gene: TRBD1
j_gene: TRBJ1-1
v_gene: TRBV19

CDR3nt: TGTGCCAGCAGCCGAGCGGGAGGAACCTACGAGCAGTACTTC
CDR3aa: CASSRAGGTYEQYF
abundance: .
d_gene: TRBD2
j_gene: TRBJ2-7
v_gene: TRBV7-3

CDR3nt: TGCGCCAGCAGCTTGCCAGGGGTTGGAGATACGCAGTATTTT
CDR3aa: CASSLPGVGDTQYF
abundance: .
d_gene: .
j_gene: TRBJ2-3
v_gene: TRBV5-1

CDR3nt: TGCAGCGCCACGGGACAGAACTATGGCTACACCTTC
CDR3aa: CSATGQNYGYTF
abundance: .
d_gene: TRBD1
j_gene: TRBJ1-2
v_gene: TRBV29-1

CDR3nt: TGTGCCAGCAGCCAATACAGGGGGCAGGGCACTGAAGCTTTCTTT
CDR3aa: CASSQYRGQGTEAFF
abundance: .
d_gene: TRBD1
j_gene: TRBJ1-1
v_gene: TRBV14

CDR3nt: TGTGCCAGCAGTTCCCTAGGAGGGACTAGCGGGAGGGTCCATGAGCAGTTCTTC
CDR3aa: CASSSLGGTSGRVHEQFF
abundance: once
d_gene: TRBD2
j_gene: TRBJ2-1
v_gene: TRBV28

CDR3nt: TGTGCCAGCAGTTTTGAGGGTTATGGCTACACCTTC
CDR3aa: CASSFEGYGYTF
abundance: once
d_gene: .
j_gene: TRBJ1-2
v_gene: TRBV28

CDR3nt: TGTGCCAGTGCCCCCCAAACAGGGGGCGGTCAGCCCCAGCATTTT
CDR3aa: CASAPQTGGGQPQHF
abundance: .
d_gene: TRBD1
j_gene: TRBJ1-5
v_gene: TRBV19

CDR3nt: TGTGCCAGCAGCCCCAGAACTACCTACGAGCAGTACTTC
CDR3aa: CASSPRTTYEQYF
abundance: .
d_gene: .
j_gene: TRBJ2-7
v_gene: TRBV9

CDR3nt: TGCAGCGTTGAGTCGACAGGGGGCTATGGCTACACCTTC
CDR3aa: CSVESTGGYGYTF
abundance: .
d_gene: TRBD1
j_gene: TRBJ1-2
v_gene: TRBV29-1

CDR3nt: TGTGCCAGTAGTAGACGGGCCTATGGCTACACCTTC
CDR3aa: CASSRRAYGYTF
abundance: .
d_gene: .
j_gene: TRBJ1-2
v_gene: TRBV19

CDR3nt: TGCGCCAGCAGCTTGACTTCGGCTAGGACAGGAGAGTTTATGGGCACTGAAGCTTTCTTT
CDR3aa: CASSLTSARTGEFMGTEAFF
abundance: .
d_gene: TRBD1
j_gene: TRBJ1-1
v_gene: TRBV5-1

CDR3nt: TGCGCCAGCAGCCCTACAGGGGGCGCTGGCACCGGGGAGCTGTTTTTT
CDR3aa: CASSPTGGAGTGELFF
abundance: once
d_gene: TRBD1
j_gene: TRBJ2-2
v_gene: TRBV5-1

CDR3nt: TGCGCCAGCAGCCCTGGGGCAGGGACCACCTACGAGCAGTACTTC
CDR3aa: CASSPGAGTTYEQYF
abundance: once
d_gene: .
j_gene: TRBJ2-7
v_gene: TRBV5-1

CDR3nt: TGTGCCAGCAGCCTAAAAAAACTAGCGGGAGGCCTCAACTTC
CDR3aa: CASSLKKLAGGLNF
abundance: once
d_gene: TRBD2
j_gene: TRBJ2-5
v_gene: TRBV11-2

CDR3nt: TGTGCCAGCATTAGGGGGGGTCAGGGGCCGACCCAGTACTTC
CDR3aa: CASIRGGQGPTQYF
abundance: .
d_gene: .
j_gene: TRBJ2-5
v_gene: TRBV6-1

CDR3nt: TGTGCCTGGAGTCATATTGACACCAAGGAGGCTGAAGCTTTCTTT
CDR3aa: CAWSHIDTKEAEAFF
abundance: .
d_gene: .
j_gene: TRBJ1-1
v_gene: TRBV30

CDR3nt: TGCGCCAGCAGCCCACCACCCGGACTAGCGGGGTACGAGCAGTACTTC
CDR3aa: CASSPPPGLAGYEQYF
abundance: .
d_gene: TRBD2
j_gene: TRBJ2-7
v_gene: TRBV5-1

CDR3nt: TGCAGCGTTGCCCCCGGGAACTATGGCTACACCTTC
CDR3aa: CSVAPGNYGYTF
abundance: .
d_gene: .
j_gene: TRBJ1-2
v_gene: TRBV29-1

CDR3nt: TGTGCCAGCAGCGTAGCGGCGGGAGTAGGCGCAGATACGCAGTATTTT
CDR3aa: CASSVAAGVGADTQYF
abundance: .
d_gene: TRBD2
j_gene: TRBJ2-3
v_gene: TRBV9

CDR3nt: TGTGCCAGCAGCGGACAGGTTAGCAATCAGCCCCAGCATTTT
CDR3aa: CASSGQVSNQPQHF
abundance: .
d_gene: TRBD1
j_gene: TRBJ1-5
v_gene: TRBV6-6

CDR3nt: TGTGCCAGCACGCGACAGCTTTATGGCTACACCTTC
CDR3aa: CASTRQLYGYTF
abundance: .
d_gene: .
j_gene: TRBJ1-2
v_gene: TRBV5-6

CDR3nt: TGCGCCAGCAGCCAAGCGCGGCCGGTTCCAACTAATGAAAAACTGTTTTTT
CDR3aa: CASSQARPVPTNEKLFF
abundance: .
d_gene: .
j_gene: TRBJ1-4
v_gene: TRBV4-1